This T cell receptor beta chain was sequenced for a study of early T cells in non-severe SARS-CoV-2 infection. As for the study in general: Alpha and beta chains were unpaired, from unsorted whole-blood bulk RNA. Study-wide findings and caveats: CD4 and private specificities were missed by VDJdb matching, which favored anti-spike CD8 responses.

This clonotype was seen many times. Its antigen is unknown. The CDR3 extends over 16 amino acids. Trimming cost V 0 bases and J 6 bases; bases outside gene matches: 9. Germline values: CDR1 MNHNY, CDR2 SVGAGI (reference sequence). Individual cDNA molecules received unique molecular identifiers. From the 5' RACE reads, TCRdb called clonotypes with MiXCR, one entry per CDR3 protein. Among about 67,000 distinct CDR3 sequences listed, roughly 12% were seen once. The clonotype originates from an adult who was a healthcare worker with PCR-confirmed SARS-CoV-2 infection or an uninfected control (not recorded which). The chain couples TRBV6-6 to TRBJ2-7; 9 bases agree with TRBD2. Sequenced: whole blood. The CDR3 loop reads CASSYSRVAGASEQYF. For the CDR3, the DNA is TGTGCCAGCAGTTACTCGAGGGTAGCGGGAGCAAGCGAGCAGTACTTC.